These T cell receptor beta chains were read from a single sample in a study of cytomegalovirus exposure and HLA in healthy donors. Sequenced by immunoSEQ multiplex PCR; TCRdb stores in-frame clones only, minus some. The table includes hundreds of thousands of clones, roughly 84% detected once. Sequencing was carried out using PBMCs. Receptors originate from a boy between 2 and 10 years old in good health and CMV-seronegative. Both conserved end residues are part of each CDR3. D genes are given only for firm matches. Clone size, where shown, is once, few, many, or a class for clones that have expanded.

cdr3_nt cdr3_aa d_call clone_size j_call v_call
TGTGCCAGCAGAGATACAGGCCAGGGCTACACCTTC CASRDTGQGYTF NA NA TRBJ1-2 TRBV27
TGTGCCAGTAGTATAAGGAGGAGAGACTACACCTTC CASSIRRRDYTF NA once TRBJ1-2 TRBV19
TGTGCCAGCAGCTCGGGACAGGGATTGGGGGGCTACACCTTC CASSSGQGLGGYTF TRBD1 NA TRBJ1-2 TRBV13
TGCAGTGCTAGTGGGGAGGGCCAGGCTTTCTTT CSASGEGQAFF NA few TRBJ1-1 TRBV20-1
TGCGCCAGCAGCCAAGATCCAGGGGGCATGGATGGCTACACCTTC CASSQDPGGMDGYTF TRBD1 NA TRBJ1-2 TRBV4-1
TGTGCCAGCAGCTACCGACTAGCGGGGGACAATGAGCAGTTCTTC CASSYRLAGDNEQFF TRBD2 NA TRBJ2-1 TRBV7-9
TGTGCCAGCAGCGCACAAACAGGGTCTAATGAAAAACTGTTTTTT CASSAQTGSNEKLFF NA NA TRBJ1-4 TRBV9
TGTGCCAGCAGTCGAGGACTAGCGGGAGCCAATGAGCAGTTCTTC CASSRGLAGANEQFF TRBD2 NA TRBJ2-1 TRBV6-4
TGTGCCAGCAGTGACACCGGACAGGGGACAAATCAGCCCCAGCATTTT CASSDTGQGTNQPQHF TRBD1 NA TRBJ1-5 TRBV6-1
TGTGCCAGCAGCATTCCCCCGGACACGGTCTTTGAGCAGTACTTC CASSIPPDTVFEQYF NA NA TRBJ2-7 TRBV5-8
TGCGCCAGCAGCCAAGTCCCAGGCGACTATGGCTACACCTTC CASSQVPGDYGYTF NA NA TRBJ1-2 TRBV4-1
TGTGCCAGTAGGCCGGGACAGGACCCCTACAATGAGCAGTTCTTC CASRPGQDPYNEQFF TRBD1 NA TRBJ2-1 TRBV6-5
TGTGCCAGCAGTGACAAAACAGGGGGCGCTCAGACCCAGTACTTC CASSDKTGGAQTQYF TRBD1 NA TRBJ2-5 TRBV6-6
TGTGCCAGCAGTTCCCGGGACAGGGTTAGAGGCACTGAAGCTTTCTTT CASSSRDRVRGTEAFF TRBD1 NA TRBJ1-1 TRBV25-1
TGTGCCAGCAGCCACCAGGACAGCTCCAGGAAAAACATTCAGTACTTC CASSHQDSSRKNIQYF NA few TRBJ2-4 TRBV4-2
TGTGCCAGCAGTTACTCTTCGGAGACCCAGTACTTC CASSYSSETQYF NA NA TRBJ2-5 TRBV6-6
TGTGCCAGTAGTATGACTACGGGGGCCTACAATGAGCAGTTCTTC CASSMTTGAYNEQFF NA NA TRBJ2-1 TRBV19
TGTGCCAGCAGCTTAGCTCGAGCGGGGGCCACCGGGGAGCTGTTTTTT CASSLARAGATGELFF TRBD2 NA TRBJ2-2 TRBV7-6
TGTGCCAGCAGCCAACCGGTGGCGGCGAACACTGAAGCTTTCTTT CASSQPVAANTEAFF NA once TRBJ1-1 TRBV16
TGTGCCAGTAGTATCTGGACATCGTCTCAGCCCCAGCATTTT CASSIWTSSQPQHF NA NA TRBJ1-5 TRBV19
TGTGCCAGTAGTTTTGACAGGGTGAGAAGCAATCAGCCCCAGCATTTT CASSFDRVRSNQPQHF TRBD1 NA TRBJ1-5 TRBV19
TGTGCCAGCAGTTTGGGGGCGCGGCAGCCCCAGCATTTT CASSLGARQPQHF NA NA TRBJ1-5 TRBV27
TGTGCCAGCAGCGCTACTATACTAGCGAGAAGCTCCTACAATGAGCAGTTCTTC CASSATILARSSYNEQFF TRBD2 NA TRBJ2-1 TRBV27
TGTGCCAGCAGCGGACCCGGGACAGGGATCTACGAGCAGTACTTC CASSGPGTGIYEQYF TRBD1 NA TRBJ2-7 TRBV7-9
TGTGCCAGCACCCTGGACAGGGACTCTGGAAACACCATATATTTT CASTLDRDSGNTIYF TRBD1 NA TRBJ1-3 TRBV7-9
TGCGCCAGCAGACCTACAGGGCTCCTGGTAGCGTCCTACAATGAGCAGTTCTTC CASRPTGLLVASYNEQFF NA few TRBJ2-1 TRBV10-1
TGTGCCAGCAGCTTCGATAGCGGGGGAGTTTTTTGGAATGAGCAGTTCTTC CASSFDSGGVFWNEQFF TRBD2 NA TRBJ2-1 TRBV7-9
TGCGCCAGCAGCCTACCACTAGCAGATACGCAGTATTTT CASSLPLADTQYF NA once TRBJ2-3 TRBV5-1
TGTGCCAGCAGCCCTGGAGGGTTCTATGGCTACACCTTC CASSPGGFYGYTF NA NA TRBJ1-2 TRBV6-5
TGCGCCAGCAGTGAGTTGAGTAGCGGGGGTATCGGGACCCAGTACTTC CASSELSSGGIGTQYF TRBD2 NA TRBJ2-5 TRBV10-2
TGTGCCAGTAACCGGGACAGGGCCTACGAGCAGTACTTC CASNRDRAYEQYF TRBD1 once TRBJ2-7 TRBV19
TGTGCCAGCAGCCAAGATCTAGCGGGAGCCATGGCCTCAGATACGCAGTATTTT CASSQDLAGAMASDTQYF TRBD2 NA TRBJ2-3 TRBV4-2
TGTGCCTGGAACACCGACAGGGGGTGGTATGGTGAAGCTTTCTTT CAWNTDRGWYGEAFF TRBD1 NA TRBJ1-1 TRBV30
TGTGCCACCAGACAGGGAGGCCAAGAGACCCAGTACTTC CATRQGGQETQYF NA NA TRBJ2-5 TRBV19
TGTGCCAGCAGCCAAGACGTAGCGGGAAACAATGAGCAGTTCTTC CASSQDVAGNNEQFF TRBD2 NA TRBJ2-1 TRBV14
TGTGCCAGCAGCGAGATGGATGAGCAGTTCTTC CASSEMDEQFF NA NA TRBJ2-1 TRBV5-4
TGTGCCAGCAGCTTAGGGACTAGCGGGAGGGATACGCAGTATTTT CASSLGTSGRDTQYF TRBD2 NA TRBJ2-3 TRBV11-2
TGTGCCAGCAGTTACGGTCAGAATTCCTACAATGAGCAGTTCTTC CASSYGQNSYNEQFF NA NA TRBJ2-1 TRBV6-5
TGTGCCAGCAGCCCCGGGGGGGGCAGCCGGAACTATGGCTACACCTTC CASSPGGGSRNYGYTF NA NA TRBJ1-2 TRBV5-4
TGTGCCAGTCTCGGGGGAGGGAGTCAGCCCCAGCATTTT CASLGGGSQPQHF NA NA TRBJ1-5 TRBV19
TGTGCCAGCAGTGAATATCTCGGGACAGGGGCCGCAAAACTGTTTTTT CASSEYLGTGAAKLFF TRBD1 NA TRBJ1-4 TRBV25-1
TGCGCCAGCAGCCAAGGGACAGGGACGAAAAAACTGTTTTTT CASSQGTGTKKLFF TRBD1 NA TRBJ1-4 TRBV4-1
TGTGCCAGCAGTGAAGGACTTCGGGAGCAGTACTTC CASSEGLREQYF NA NA TRBJ2-7 TRBV25-1